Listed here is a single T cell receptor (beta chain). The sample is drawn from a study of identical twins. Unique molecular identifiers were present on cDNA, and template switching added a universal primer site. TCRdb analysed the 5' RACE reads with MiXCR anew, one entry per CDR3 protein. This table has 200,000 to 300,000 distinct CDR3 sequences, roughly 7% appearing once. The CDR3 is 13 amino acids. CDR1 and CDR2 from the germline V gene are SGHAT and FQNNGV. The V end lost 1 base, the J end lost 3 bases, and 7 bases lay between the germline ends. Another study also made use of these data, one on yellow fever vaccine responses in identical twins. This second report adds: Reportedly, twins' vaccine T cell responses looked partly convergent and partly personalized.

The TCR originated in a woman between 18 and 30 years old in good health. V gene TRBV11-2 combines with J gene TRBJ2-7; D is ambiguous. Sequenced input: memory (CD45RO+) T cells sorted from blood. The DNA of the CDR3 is TGTGCCAGCAGCTTAGGAACTATCTACGAGCAGTACTTC. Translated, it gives CASSLGTIYEQYF.